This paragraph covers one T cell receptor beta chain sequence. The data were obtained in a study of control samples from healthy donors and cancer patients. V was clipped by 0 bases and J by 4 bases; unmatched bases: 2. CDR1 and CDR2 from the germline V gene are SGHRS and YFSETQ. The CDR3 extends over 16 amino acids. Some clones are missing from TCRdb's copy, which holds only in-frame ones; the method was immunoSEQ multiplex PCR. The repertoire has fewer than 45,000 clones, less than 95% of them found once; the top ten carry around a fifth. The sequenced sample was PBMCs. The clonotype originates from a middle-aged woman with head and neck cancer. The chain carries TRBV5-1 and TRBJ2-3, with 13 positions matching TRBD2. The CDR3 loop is CASSLELAGGPDTQYF. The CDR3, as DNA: TGCGCCAGCAGCTTGGAACTAGCGGGGGGGCCAGATACGCAGTATTTT.